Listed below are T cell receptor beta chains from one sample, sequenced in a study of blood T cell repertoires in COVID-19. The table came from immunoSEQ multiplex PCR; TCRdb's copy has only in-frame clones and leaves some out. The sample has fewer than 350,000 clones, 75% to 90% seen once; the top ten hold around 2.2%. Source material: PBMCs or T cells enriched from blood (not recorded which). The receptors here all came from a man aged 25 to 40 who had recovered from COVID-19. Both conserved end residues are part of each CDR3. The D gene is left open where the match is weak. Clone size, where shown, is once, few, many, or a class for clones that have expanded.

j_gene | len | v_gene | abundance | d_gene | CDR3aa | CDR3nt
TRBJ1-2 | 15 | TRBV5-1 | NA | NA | CASSLSADGDYGYTF | TGCGCCAGCAGCTTGTCAGCCGACGGAGACTATGGCTACACCTTC
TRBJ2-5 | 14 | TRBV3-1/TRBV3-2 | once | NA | CASRNLTAQETQYF | TGTGCCAGCAGAAATTTGACAGCTCAAGAGACCCAGTACTTC
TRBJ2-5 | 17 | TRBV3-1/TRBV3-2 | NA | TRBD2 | CASSRKIRAGGGETQYF | TGTGCCAGCAGCCGAAAGATCAGGGCGGGAGGAGGAGAGACCCAGTACTTC
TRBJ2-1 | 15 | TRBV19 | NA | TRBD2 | CASSTGLAGDNEQFF | TGTGCCAGTAGTACCGGACTAGCGGGGGACAATGAGCAGTTCTTC
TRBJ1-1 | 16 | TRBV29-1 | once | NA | CSVAGAGGSMNTEAFF | TGCAGCGTTGCAGGTGCGGGGGGGTCCATGAACACTGAAGCTTTCTTT
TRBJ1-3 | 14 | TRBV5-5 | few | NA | CASSLAWEGNTIYF | TGTGCCAGCAGCTTGGCCTGGGAGGGAAACACCATATATTTT
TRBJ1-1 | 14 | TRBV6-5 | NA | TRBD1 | CASHGSGGDTEAFF | TGTGCCAGCCATGGGTCAGGGGGTGACACTGAAGCTTTCTTT
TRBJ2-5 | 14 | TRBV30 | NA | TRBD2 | CAWRQRTSQETQYF | TGTGCCTGGAGACAGAGGACTAGCCAAGAGACCCAGTACTTC
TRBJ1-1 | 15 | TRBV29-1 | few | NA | CSVEGSGALNTEAFF | TGCAGCGTTGAAGGCTCAGGGGCTCTGAACACTGAAGCTTTCTTT
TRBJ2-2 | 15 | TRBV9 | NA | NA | CASSPTLRGTGELFF | TGTGCCAGCAGCCCGACCCTCAGGGGTACCGGGGAGCTGTTTTTT
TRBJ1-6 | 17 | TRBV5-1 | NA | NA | CASSLAAGFAYNSPLHF | TGCGCCAGCAGCTTGGCGGCAGGGTTCGCCTATAATTCACCCCTCCACTTT
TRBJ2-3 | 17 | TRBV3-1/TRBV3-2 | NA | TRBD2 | CASSQRGGEYSTDTQYF | TGTGCCAGCAGCCAGCGGGGGGGAGAGTATAGCACAGATACGCAGTATTTT
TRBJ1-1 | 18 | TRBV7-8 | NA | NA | CASSGQGRFSFLNTEAFF | TGTGCCAGCAGCGGCCAGGGTCGATTCTCCTTCTTGAACACTGAAGCTTTCTTT
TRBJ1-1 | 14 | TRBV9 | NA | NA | CASSVGPGYTEAFF | TGTGCCAGCAGCGTAGGGCCGGGGTACACTGAAGCTTTCTTT
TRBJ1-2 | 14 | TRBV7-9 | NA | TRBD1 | CASSLADRGLGYTF | TGTGCCAGCAGCTTAGCGGACAGGGGGCTTGGCTACACCTTC
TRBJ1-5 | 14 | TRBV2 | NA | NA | CASSPGTINQPQHF | TGTGCCAGCAGTCCCGGGACAATCAATCAGCCCCAGCATTTT
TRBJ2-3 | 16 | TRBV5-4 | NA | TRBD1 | CASSNAGGASTDTQYF | TGTGCCAGCAGTAACGCAGGGGGTGCTAGCACAGATACGCAGTATTTT
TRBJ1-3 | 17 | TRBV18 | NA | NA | CASSPPAGGVSGNTIYF | TGTGCCAGCTCACCACCGGCAGGCGGGGTCTCTGGAAACACCATATATTTT
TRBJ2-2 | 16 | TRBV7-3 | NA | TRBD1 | CASSLIWDRDTGELFF | TGTGCCAGCAGCTTAATTTGGGACAGGGACACCGGGGAGCTGTTTTTT
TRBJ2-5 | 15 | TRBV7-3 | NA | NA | CASSLGGGGQETQYF | TGTGCCAGCAGCTTAGGGGGCGGGGGTCAAGAGACCCAGTACTTC
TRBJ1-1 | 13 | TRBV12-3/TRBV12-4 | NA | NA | CASSLVVGSEAFF | TGTGCCAGCAGTTTAGTCGTGGGCTCTGAAGCTTTCTTT
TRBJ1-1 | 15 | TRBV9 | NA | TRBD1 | CASSDDRGEGTEAFF | TGTGCCAGCAGCGATGACAGGGGGGAGGGCACTGAAGCTTTCTTT
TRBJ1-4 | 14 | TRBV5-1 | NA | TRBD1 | CASSLQGDNEKLFF | TGCGCCAGCAGCTTACAGGGGGATAATGAAAAACTGTTTTTT
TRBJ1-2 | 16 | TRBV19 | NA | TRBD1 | CASSISGQGGNYGYTF | TGTGCCAGTAGTATATCGGGACAGGGAGGTAACTATGGCTACACCTTC
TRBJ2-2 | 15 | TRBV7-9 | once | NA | CASRGGQFNTGELFF | TGTGCCAGCAGGGGTGGACAGTTTAACACCGGGGAGCTGTTTTTT
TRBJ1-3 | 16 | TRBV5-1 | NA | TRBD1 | CASSLMTGPAGNTIYF | TGCGCCAGCAGCTTAATGACAGGGCCGGCCGGAAACACCATATATTTT
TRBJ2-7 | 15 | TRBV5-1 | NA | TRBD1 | CASSLGGPSSYEQYF | TGCGCCAGCAGCCTAGGGGGCCCAAGCTCCTACGAGCAGTACTTC
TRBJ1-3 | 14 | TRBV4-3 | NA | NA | CASSQDRTGNTIYF | TGCGCCAGCAGCCAAGACAGGACTGGAAACACCATATATTTT
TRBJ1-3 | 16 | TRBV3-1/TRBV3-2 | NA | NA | CASSQDMWGLSSTIYF | TGTGCCAGCAGCCAAGACATGTGGGGCCTATCAAGCACCATATATTTT
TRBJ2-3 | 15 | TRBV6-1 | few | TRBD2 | CASSDGRGDTDTQYF | TGTGCCAGCAGTGATGGGCGGGGGGACACAGATACGCAGTATTTT
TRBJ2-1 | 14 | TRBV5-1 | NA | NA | CASSAGLVQNEQFF | TGCGCCAGCAGCGCGGGACTTGTACAGAATGAGCAGTTCTTC
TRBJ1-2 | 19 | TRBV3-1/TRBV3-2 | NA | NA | CASSQGLTGGISGSNGYTF | TGTGCCAGCAGCCAAGGGTTAACGGGGGGGATTAGCGGAAGCAATGGCTACACCTTC
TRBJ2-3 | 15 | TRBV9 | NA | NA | CASSAYLGSTDTQYF | TGTGCCAGCAGCGCCTACCTAGGTAGCACAGATACGCAGTATTTT
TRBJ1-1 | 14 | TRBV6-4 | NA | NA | CASSERGSNTEAFF | TGTGCCAGCAGTGAGAGGGGGTCCAACACTGAAGCTTTCTTT
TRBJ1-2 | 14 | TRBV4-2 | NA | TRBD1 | CASSLRGQGYGYTF | TGTGCCAGCAGCCTAAGGGGACAGGGCTATGGCTACACCTTC
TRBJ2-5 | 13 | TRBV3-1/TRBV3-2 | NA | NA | CASSQGARETQYF | TGTGCCAGCAGCCAGGGGGCACGGGAGACCCAGTACTTC
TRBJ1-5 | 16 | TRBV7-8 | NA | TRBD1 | CASSLAAGGFNQPQHF | TGTGCCAGCAGCTTAGCGGCAGGGGGGTTCAATCAGCCCCAGCATTTT
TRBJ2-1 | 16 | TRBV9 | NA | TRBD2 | CASSVVGSGGWNEQFF | TGTGCCAGCAGCGTAGTTGGTAGCGGGGGGTGGAATGAGCAGTTCTTC
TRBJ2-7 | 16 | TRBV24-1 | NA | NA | CATSDHGTLIAHEQYF | TGTGCCACCAGTGATCACGGGACACTCATCGCCCACGAGCAGTACTTC
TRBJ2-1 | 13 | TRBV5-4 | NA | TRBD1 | CASMERQGPEQFF | TGTGCCAGCATGGAACGACAGGGGCCTGAGCAGTTCTTC
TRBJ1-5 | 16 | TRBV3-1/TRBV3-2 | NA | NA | CASSPQGILSNQPQHF | TGTGCCAGCAGCCCACAGGGAATTCTTAGCAATCAGCCCCAGCATTTT
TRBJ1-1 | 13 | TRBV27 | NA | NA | CASSFSTGTEAFF | TGTGCCAGCAGTTTTTCTACAGGGACTGAAGCTTTCTTT